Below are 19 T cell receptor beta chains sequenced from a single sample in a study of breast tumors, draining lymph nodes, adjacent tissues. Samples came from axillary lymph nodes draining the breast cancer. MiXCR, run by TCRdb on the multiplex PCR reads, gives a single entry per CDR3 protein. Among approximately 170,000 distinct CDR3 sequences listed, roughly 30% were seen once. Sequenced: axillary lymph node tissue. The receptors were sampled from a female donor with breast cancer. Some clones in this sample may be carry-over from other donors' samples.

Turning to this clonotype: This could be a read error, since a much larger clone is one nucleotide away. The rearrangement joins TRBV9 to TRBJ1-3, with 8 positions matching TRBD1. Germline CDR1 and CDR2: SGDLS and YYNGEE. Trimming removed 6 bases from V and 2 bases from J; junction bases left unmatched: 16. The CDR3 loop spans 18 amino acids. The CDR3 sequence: CASKRCPLDRVPGNTIYF. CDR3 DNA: TGTGCCAGCAAACGCTGCCCCCTGGACAGGGTCCCTGGAAACACCATATATTTT.

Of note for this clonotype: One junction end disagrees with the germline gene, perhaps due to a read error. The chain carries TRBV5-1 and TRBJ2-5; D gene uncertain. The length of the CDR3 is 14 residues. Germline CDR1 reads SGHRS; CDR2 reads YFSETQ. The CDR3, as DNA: TGCGCCAGCAGCTTGGGACGGAGCCAAGACACCCAGTACTTC. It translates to CASSLGRSQDTQYF.

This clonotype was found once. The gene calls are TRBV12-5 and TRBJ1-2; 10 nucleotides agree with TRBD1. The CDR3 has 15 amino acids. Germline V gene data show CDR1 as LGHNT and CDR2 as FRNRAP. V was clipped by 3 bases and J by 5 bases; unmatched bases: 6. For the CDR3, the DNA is TGTGCTAGTGGTTTCAGGGGACAGGGGCGATATGGCTACACCTTC. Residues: CASGFRGQGRYGYTF.

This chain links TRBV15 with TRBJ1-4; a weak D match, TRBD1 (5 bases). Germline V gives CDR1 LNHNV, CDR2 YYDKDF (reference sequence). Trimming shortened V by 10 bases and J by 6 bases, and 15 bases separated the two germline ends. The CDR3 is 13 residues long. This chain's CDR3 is CAKVGGEDEKLFF. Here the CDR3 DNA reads TGTGCCAAAGTGGGGGGTGAGGATGAAAAACTGTTTTTT.

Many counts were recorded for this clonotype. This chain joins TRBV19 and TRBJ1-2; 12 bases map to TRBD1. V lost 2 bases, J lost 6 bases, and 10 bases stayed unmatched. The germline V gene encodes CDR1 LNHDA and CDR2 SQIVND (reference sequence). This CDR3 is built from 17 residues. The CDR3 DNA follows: TGTGCCAGTAGTATAACTTCCGGGACAGGGGGCTGGAATGGCTACACCTTC. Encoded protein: CASSITSGTGGWNGYTF.

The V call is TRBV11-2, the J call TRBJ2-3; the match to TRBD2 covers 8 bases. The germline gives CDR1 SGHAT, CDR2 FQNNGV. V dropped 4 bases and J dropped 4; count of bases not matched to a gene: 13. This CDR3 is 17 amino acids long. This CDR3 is CASSCPEAGGMADTQYF. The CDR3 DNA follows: TGTGCCAGCAGCTGCCCGGAGGCGGGAGGAATGGCAGATACGCAGTATTTT. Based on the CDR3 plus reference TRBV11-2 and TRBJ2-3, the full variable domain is EAGVAQSPRYKIIEKRQSVAFWCNPISGHATLYWYQQILGQGPKLLIQFQNNGVVDDSQLPKDRFSAERLKGVDSTLKIQPAKLEDSAVYLCASSCPEAGGMADTQYFGPGTRLTVL.

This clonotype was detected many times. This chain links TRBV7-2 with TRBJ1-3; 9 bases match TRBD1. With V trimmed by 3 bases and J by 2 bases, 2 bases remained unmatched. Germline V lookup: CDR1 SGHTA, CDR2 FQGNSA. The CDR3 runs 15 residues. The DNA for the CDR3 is TGTGCCAGCAGCTTGGGACAGGGCACTGGAAACACCATATATTTT. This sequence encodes CASSLGQGTGNTIYF.

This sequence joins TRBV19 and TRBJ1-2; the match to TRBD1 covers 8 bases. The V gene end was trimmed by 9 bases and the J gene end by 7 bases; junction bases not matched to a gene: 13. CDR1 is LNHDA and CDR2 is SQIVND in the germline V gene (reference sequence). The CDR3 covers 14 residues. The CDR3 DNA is TGTGCCAGCACCCGAACACAGGGGGGCTGTGGCTACACCTTC. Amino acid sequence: CASTRTQGGCGYTF.

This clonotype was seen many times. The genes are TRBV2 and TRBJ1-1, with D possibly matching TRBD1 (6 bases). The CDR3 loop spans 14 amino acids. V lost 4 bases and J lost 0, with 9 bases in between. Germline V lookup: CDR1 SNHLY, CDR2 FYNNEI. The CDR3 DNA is TGTGCCAGCAGTGTAGGACAGTTGAACACTGAAGCTTTCTTT. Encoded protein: CASSVGQLNTEAFF.

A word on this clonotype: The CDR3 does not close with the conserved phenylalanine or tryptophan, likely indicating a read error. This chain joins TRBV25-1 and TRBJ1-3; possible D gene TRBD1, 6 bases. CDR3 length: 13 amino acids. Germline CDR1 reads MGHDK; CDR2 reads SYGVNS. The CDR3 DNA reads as TGCGCCAGCAGCCTAGGACAGGGAAACACCATATATCTT. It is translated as CASSLGQGNTIYL.

The CDR3 DNA is TGTGCCATAGCGGGAGGGCCTTGTTCTTTCAGGTGCGGCCGGGACCCAAACATGGACGAGCAGTACTTC. Translating it yields CAIAGGPCSFRCGRDPNMDEQYF. The rearrangement uses TRBV10-3 and TRBJ2-7; 10 bases map to TRBD2. CDR1 is ENHRY, CDR2 SYGVKD, per germline. This CDR3 contains 23 residues. V shed 9 bases, J shed 5 bases, and the junction held 37 bases outside the gene matches.

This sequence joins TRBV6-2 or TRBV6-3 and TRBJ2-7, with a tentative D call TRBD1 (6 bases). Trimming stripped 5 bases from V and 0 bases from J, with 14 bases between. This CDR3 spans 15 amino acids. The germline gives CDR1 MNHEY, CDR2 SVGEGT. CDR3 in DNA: TGTGCCAGCAGTCGGTACGACAGGAGCTCCTACGAGCAGTACTTC. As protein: CASSRYDRSSYEQYF.

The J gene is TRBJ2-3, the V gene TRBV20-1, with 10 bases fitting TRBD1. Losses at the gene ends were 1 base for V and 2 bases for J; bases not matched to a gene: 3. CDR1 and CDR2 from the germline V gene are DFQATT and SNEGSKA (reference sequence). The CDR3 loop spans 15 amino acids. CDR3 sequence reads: CSARVGTGVTDTQYF. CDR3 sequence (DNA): TGCAGTGCTAGAGTTGGGACAGGGGTCACAGATACGCAGTATTTT.

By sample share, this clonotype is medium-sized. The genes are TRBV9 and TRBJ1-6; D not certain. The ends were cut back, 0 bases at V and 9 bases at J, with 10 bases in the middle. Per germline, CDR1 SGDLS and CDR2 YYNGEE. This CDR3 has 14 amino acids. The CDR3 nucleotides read TGTGCCAGCAGCGTAGAGGCAAGGAGTTCACCCCTCCACTTT. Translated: CASSVEARSSPLHF.

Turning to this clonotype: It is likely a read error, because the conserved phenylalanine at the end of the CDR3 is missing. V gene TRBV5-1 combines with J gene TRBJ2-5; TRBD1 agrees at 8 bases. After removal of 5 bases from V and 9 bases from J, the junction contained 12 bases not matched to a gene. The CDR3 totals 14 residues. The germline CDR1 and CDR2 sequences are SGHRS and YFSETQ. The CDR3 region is CASSPRQGTEAQYL. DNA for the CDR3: TGCGCCAGCAGTCCTCGACAGGGGACCGAGGCCCAGTACCTC.

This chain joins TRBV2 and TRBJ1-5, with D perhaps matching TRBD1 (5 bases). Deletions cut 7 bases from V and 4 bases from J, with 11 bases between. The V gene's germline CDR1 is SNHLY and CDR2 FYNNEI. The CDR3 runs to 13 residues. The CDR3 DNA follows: TGTGCCAGCATAGCAGGGTCGAATCAGCCCCAGCATTTT. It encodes CASIAGSNQPQHF. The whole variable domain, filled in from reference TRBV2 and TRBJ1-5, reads EPEVTQTPSHQVTQMGQEVILRCVPISNHLYFYWYRQILGQKVEFLVSFYNNEISEKSEIFDDQFSVERPDGSNFTLKIRSTKLEDSAMYFCASIAGSNQPQHFGDGTRLSIL.

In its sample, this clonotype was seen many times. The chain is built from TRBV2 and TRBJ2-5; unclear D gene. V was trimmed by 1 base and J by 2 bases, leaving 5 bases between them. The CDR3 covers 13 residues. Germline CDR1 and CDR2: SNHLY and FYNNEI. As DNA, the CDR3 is TGTGCCAGCAGTGAAGGGCTGCAAGAGACCCAGTACTTC. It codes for CASSEGLQETQYF.

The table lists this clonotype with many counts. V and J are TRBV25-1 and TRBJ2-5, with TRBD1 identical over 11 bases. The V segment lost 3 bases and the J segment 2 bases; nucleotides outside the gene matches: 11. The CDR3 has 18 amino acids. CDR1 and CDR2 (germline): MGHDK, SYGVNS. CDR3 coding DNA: TGTGCCAGCAGTGACCCCCGGACAGGGGGCGGGTTGCAAGAGACCCAGTACTTC. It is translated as CASSDPRTGGGLQETQYF.

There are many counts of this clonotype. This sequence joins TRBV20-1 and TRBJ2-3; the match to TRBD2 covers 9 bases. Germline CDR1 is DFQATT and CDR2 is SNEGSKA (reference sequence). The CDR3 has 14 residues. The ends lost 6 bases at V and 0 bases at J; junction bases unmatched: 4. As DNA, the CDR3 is TGCAGTGCCGTTAGCGGGGGAAGCACAGATACGCAGTATTTT. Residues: CSAVSGGSTDTQYF.